The 4 T cell receptor beta chains below were found in one sample sequenced in a study of response to subunit inactivated influenza vaccine listed by TCRdb under 2018. Receptor libraries were prepared by RT-PCR. The sequencing machine was an Illumina HiSeq 2500. The raw public data were reprocessed by TCRdb itself: fastp quality trimming at Q25, MiXCR clonotype calling, in-frame beta chains only. Every entry covers one CDR3 protein and lists the most common genes and DNA from its rows. The sample records about 240,000 distinct CDR3 sequences, less than 15% of which are singletons. The ten biggest clones cover 7.8% of the sample. The sample here was non-naive T cells sorted from PBMCs, taken around two weeks before vaccination. The cell subset or site label corresponds to: memory T cell fraction. These receptors were collected from a middle-aged man who received an inactivated influenza vaccine. Donor details come from another sample of the same person, matched by shared clones.

The V call is TRBV28, the J call TRBJ1-2; 7 bases line up with TRBD1. The CDR3 is 16 residues long. V gave up 2 bases and J gave up 6 bases; unmatched junction bases: 12. The germline V gene has CDR1 MDHEN and CDR2 SYDVKM. CDR3 coding DNA: TGTGCCAGCAGTTTAACCGTGCCGTGGACAGGAGATGGCTACACCTTC. This sequence encodes CASSLTVPWTGDGYTF.

This clonotype was observed many times. This chain joins TRBV6-5 and TRBJ1-2, with 9 bases fitting TRBD1. This CDR3 spans 17 amino acids. V lost 1 base to trimming and J lost 8 bases; unmatched junction nucleotides: 14. From germline, CDR1 is MNHEY and CDR2 SVGAGI. The chain's CDR3 is CASSYFSGQGLRGGYTF. CDR3 coding DNA: TGTGCCAGCAGTTACTTCTCGGGACAGGGATTGCGGGGCGGCTACACCTTC.

The sample holds a few counts of this clonotype. The V gene is TRBV6-2 or TRBV6-3, the J gene TRBJ2-7; D might be TRBD2 (5 bases). Trimming stripped 0 bases from V and 2 bases from J, with 14 bases between. Germline assignment: CDR1 MNHEY and CDR2 SVGEGT. The CDR3 is made up of 16 amino acids. CDR3 protein: CASSYSIPGNPYEQYF. As DNA, the CDR3 is TGTGCCAGCAGTTACTCGATACCGGGAAACCCCTACGAGCAGTACTTC.

This clonotype was counted a few times. The DNA of the CDR3 is TGTGCCAGCAGTTACTCGGGACGAGCCTACGAGCAGTACTTC. It specifies CASSYSGRAYEQYF. The rearrangement links TRBV6-5 to TRBJ2-7; D is tentatively TRBD1 or TRBD2 (5 bases each). V lost 0 bases to trimming and J lost 2 bases, with 8 bases between them. CDR3 length: 14 amino acids. In germline, CDR1 is MNHEY, CDR2 SVGAGI.